Listed here is a single TCR beta chain. The source of the sample is a study of beta chain features in type 1 diabetes. The germline V and J ends were trimmed by 2 bases and 2 bases, with 14 bases remaining between them. This CDR3 has 15 amino acids. Germline values: CDR1 SGDLS, CDR2 YYNGEE. The authors reverse transcribed all of the isolated RNA, so sequencing captured expressed TCRB transcripts. The data were produced by immunoSEQ multiplex PCR, yet TCRdb's version contains in-frame clones alone and is incomplete. The table has hundreds of thousands of clones, about 15% seen once; the top ten hold 0.03% to 0.04%.

This TCR was sampled from a young man in good health. Sequenced input: naive CD4+ T cells from blood. J is TRBJ2-7 and V is TRBV9; D remains unclear. Here the CDR3 DNA reads TGTGCCAGCAGCGTGGCCGCCGTTCTGACCTACGAGCAGTACTTC. Encoded protein: CASSVAAVLTYEQYF. Combining the CDR3 with reference TRBV9 and TRBJ2-7 gives the whole variable domain DSGVTQTPKHLITATGQRVTLRCSPRSGDLSVYWYQQSLDQGLQFLIQYYNGEERAKGNILERFSAQQFPDLHSELNLSSLELGDSALYFCASSVAAVLTYEQYFGPGTRLTVT.